The 26 T cell receptor beta chains reported below all come from one sample, sequenced in a study of cytomegalovirus exposure and HLA in healthy donors. A multiplex PCR was run with 60 Vbeta primers and 13 Jbeta primers. Sequencing was performed with immunoSEQ multiplex PCR; in TCRdb, only in-frame clones are kept and a portion is missing. The listing contains 50,000 to 75,000 clones. The material sequenced was PBMCs. The receptors were sampled from a woman under 30 in good health and CMV-seronegative.

V gene TRBV5-1 combines with J gene TRBJ2-7; weak D call: TRBD2 (5 bases). The length of the CDR3 is 14 residues. Trimming stripped 0 bases from V and 3 bases from J, with 10 bases between. Germline CDR1 reads SGHRS; CDR2 reads YFSETQ. In DNA form, the CDR3 reads TGCGCCAGCAGCTTGGTCCGGGGTCACTACGAGCAGTACTTC. Translation gives CASSLVRGHYEQYF.

V gene TRBV2 combines with J gene TRBJ2-7, with D uncertain. The CDR3 extends over 11 amino acids. Germline CDR1 SNHLY, CDR2 FYNNEI. Trimming cost V 4 bases and J 3 bases, with 4 bases left between them. CDR3: CASSGGYEQYF. CDR3 DNA: TGTGCCAGCAGTGGAGGCTACGAGCAGTACTTC. Based on the CDR3 plus reference TRBV2 and TRBJ2-7, the full variable domain is EPEVTQTPSHQVTQMGQEVILRCVPISNHLYFYWYRQILGQKVEFLVSFYNNEISEKSEIFDDQFSVERPDGSNFTLKIRSTKLEDSAMYFCASSGGYEQYFGPGTRLTVT.

The genes are TRBV5-6 and TRBJ2-1; TRBD2 matches 9 bases. This CDR3 is 16 amino acids long. CDR1 and CDR2 from the germline V gene are SGHDT and YYEEEE. V lost 0 bases and J lost 3; bases outside the gene matches: 4. CDR3 in amino acids: CASSLEPSGDYNEQFF. CDR3 nucleotide sequence: TGTGCCAGCAGCTTGGAGCCTAGCGGGGACTACAATGAGCAGTTCTTC.

The rearrangement links TRBV30 to TRBJ2-7, with D tentatively TRBD2 (6 bases). Germline loops: CDR1 GTSNPN, CDR2 SVGIG (reference sequence). Between the trimmed V and J ends, which lost 3 bases and 2 bases, there was a span of 14 bases. This CDR3 has 14 residues. This chain's CDR3 is CAWRRERGAYEQYF. Written as DNA, the CDR3 is TGTGCCTGGAGGCGGGAAAGGGGTGCCTACGAGCAGTACTTC. Based on the CDR3 plus reference TRBV30 and TRBJ2-7, the full variable domain is SQTIHQWPATLVQPVGSPLSLECTVEGTSNPNLYWYRQAAGRGLQLLFYSVGIGQISSEVPQNLSASRPQDRQFILSSKKLLLSDSGFYLCAWRRERGAYEQYFGPGTRLTVT.

This chain joins TRBV5-1 and TRBJ1-1; possibly TRBD1 for D (6 bases). Germline loops: CDR1 SGHRS, CDR2 YFSETQ. This CDR3 spans 15 amino acids. V was cut by 3 bases and J by 3 bases, with 15 bases left in between. Here the CDR3 DNA reads TGCGCCAGCAGCTCTGTACAGGGCGATCACACTGAAGCTTTCTTT. This translates into CASSSVQGDHTEAFF.

The chain carries TRBV6-1 and TRBJ2-3; 8 nucleotides align to TRBD2. Germline V CDR1 and CDR2: MNHNS, SASEGT. The CDR3 is 15 residues long. Unmatched junction bases numbered 5, after V lost 2 bases and J lost 4 bases. The CDR3 bases are TGTGCCAGCAGTGAACGTAGCGGGGAACCAGATACGCAGTATTTT. It codes for CASSERSGEPDTQYF.

This chain uses TRBV2 with TRBJ1-5; D remains ambiguous. This CDR3 has 17 residues. V shed 4 bases and J shed 0 bases, with 16 bases lying between them. CDR1 is SNHLY, CDR2 FYNNEI, per germline. In DNA form, the CDR3 reads TGTGCCAGCAGTGGATACAGCTCCATTTATAGCAATCAGCCCCAGCATTTT. Encoded protein: CASSGYSSIYSNQPQHF.

CDR3 in DNA: TGTGCCAGTATGAAACAGGGGTTTCAGCCCCAGCATTTT. It specifies CASMKQGFQPQHF. The chain recombines TRBV19 with TRBJ1-5; 7 bases agree with TRBD1. The CDR3 is made up of 13 amino acids. V lost 7 bases to trimming and J lost 6 bases; unmatched junction nucleotides: 6. Looked up from germline, CDR1 is LNHDA and CDR2 is SQIVND (reference sequence).

A word on this clone: Other DNA sequences in this specimen translate into the identical CDR3. CDR3 region: CSVGTPEVTEAFF. The DNA for the CDR3 is TGCAGCGTTGGTACACCAGAGGTCACTGAAGCTTTCTTT. The J gene is TRBJ1-1, the V gene TRBV29-1, with D hard to call. The CDR3 length is 13 residues. V lost 4 bases and J 4 bases, leaving 13 bases between the germline ends. Germline-derived CDR1 and CDR2 are SQVTM and ANQGSEA.

The chain has TRBV28 and TRBJ2-5; 8 bases fit TRBD2. The CDR3 consists of 14 residues. CDR1 and CDR2 (germline): MDHEN, SYDVKM. V lost 4 bases and J lost 5; bases outside the gene matches: 6. CDR3 loop: CASSSAGGDETQYF. CDR3 bases: TGTGCCAGCAGTTCGGCGGGGGGCGACGAGACCCAGTACTTC.

The chain is built from TRBV5-1 and TRBJ2-2; TRBD2 agrees at 8 bases. Germline lookup yields CDR1 SGHRS and CDR2 YFSETQ. The length of the CDR3 is 15 residues. Germline trimming cut 0 bases from V and 7 bases from J; bases unmatched to any gene: 5. The CDR3 region has the DNA TGCGCCAGCAGCTTGGAACTAGCGGACGACGGGGAGCTGTTTTTT. The encoded protein is CASSLELADDGELFF.

To note about this clone: One end of the junction fails to match germline, which may point to a read error. This chain links TRBV5-1 with TRBJ2-1; 7 bases fit TRBD1. Germline loops: CDR1 SGHRS, CDR2 YFSETQ. The CDR3 spans 11 residues. CDR3 in amino acids: CASSQDRWILF. For the CDR3, the DNA is TGCGCCAGCAGCCAGGACAGGTGGATCCTCTTC.

The rearrangement uses TRBV30 and TRBJ2-7; D not resolved. V lost 0 bases and J 0 bases, leaving 18 bases between the germline ends. Germline V lookup: CDR1 GTSNPN, CDR2 SVGIG (reference sequence). This CDR3 is 17 amino acids long. The CDR3 spells CAWSVKRLRIDSYEQYF. For the CDR3, the DNA is TGTGCCTGGAGTGTAAAACGGCTGCGGATTGACTCCTACGAGCAGTACTTC.

The V and J genes are TRBV27 and TRBJ1-6, with TRBD1 matching over 8 bases. Per germline, CDR1 MNHEY and CDR2 SMNVEV (reference sequence). The CDR3 totals 14 residues. V shed 3 bases and J 10 bases; nucleotides not matched to a gene: 5. This CDR3 is CASSFGTGRSPLHF. The CDR3 DNA follows: TGTGCCAGCAGTTTCGGGACAGGCAGGTCACCCCTCCACTTT.

The chain's CDR3 is CASSQGGFGGGQETQYF. In DNA form, the CDR3 reads TGCGCCAGCAGCCAAGGGGGTTTCGGGGGTGGTCAAGAGACCCAGTACTTC. The J gene is TRBJ2-5, the V gene TRBV4-1; D possibly corresponds to TRBD2 (6 bases). The CDR3 runs to 17 residues. In germline, CDR1 is MGHRA, CDR2 YSYEKL. V lost 1 base, J lost 2 bases, and 17 bases lay in between.

V is TRBV11-3 and J is TRBJ1-2; tentative D call: TRBD1 (5 bases). The V gene's germline CDR1 is SGHNT and CDR2 YENEEA. Trimming removed 5 bases from V and 10 bases from J, with 20 bases in between. CDR3 length equals 14 residues. The CDR3 sequence is CASSRGRASMDYTF. CDR3 in DNA: TGTGCCAGCAGCCGGGGGAGGGCCTCTATGGACTACACCTTC.

The chain couples TRBV5-1 to TRBJ1-1, with 7 bases aligning to TRBD1. Germline-derived CDR1 and CDR2 are SGHRS and YFSETQ. This CDR3 has 13 amino acids. Germline trimming cut 4 bases from V and 3 bases from J; bases unmatched to any gene: 3. DNA of the CDR3: TGCGCCAGCAGCGACGACAGGGACACTGAAGCTTTCTTT. Its protein product is CASSDDRDTEAFF.

The rearrangement uses TRBV18 and TRBJ2-5; D may be TRBD2 (5 bases). V was shortened by 3 bases and J by 4 bases, with 18 bases between the two germline ends. Germline V gene data show CDR1 as KGHSH and CDR2 as LQKENI. The CDR3 loop spans 16 amino acids. CDR3 in DNA: TGTGCCAGCTCACCCGGCGGGTTCAGGCCCTTAGAGACCCAGTACTTC. As protein: CASSPGGFRPLETQYF.

The chain joins TRBV5-1 to TRBJ1-1, with 8 nucleotides matching TRBD1. Germline loops: CDR1 SGHRS, CDR2 YFSETQ. V shed 3 bases and J 5 bases; nucleotides not matched to a gene: 9. The CDR3 has 15 amino acids. Here the CDR3 DNA reads TGCGCCAGCAGCTACCCAGGACAGGGTCAAACTGAAGCTTTCTTT. Its protein product is CASSYPGQGQTEAFF.

The gene calls are TRBV9 and TRBJ2-1, with a weak D call TRBD2 (6 bases). V was trimmed by 0 bases and J by 7 bases, leaving 23 bases between them. Germline-derived CDR1 and CDR2 are SGDLS and YYNGEE. The CDR3 is 18 amino acids. The CDR3 sequence is CASSVAPNQKGRNNEQFF. The CDR3 coding sequence is TGTGCCAGCAGCGTAGCCCCGAACCAGAAAGGGAGGAATAATGAGCAGTTCTTC.

The CDR3 region is CASSPYMQANTEAFF. The CDR3 nucleotides are TGTGCCAGCAGCCCGTACATGCAGGCGAACACTGAAGCTTTCTTT. The J gene is TRBJ1-1, the V gene TRBV7-9; no clear D. Trimming shortened V by 5 bases and J by 1 base, and 14 bases separated the two germline ends. The germline gives CDR1 SEHNR, CDR2 FQNEAQ (reference sequence). This CDR3 contains 15 residues.

V gene TRBV9 combines with J gene TRBJ2-3; TRBD2 matches at 8 bases. The CDR3 length is 16 residues. The ends lost 0 bases at V and 1 base at J; junction bases unmatched: 4. Germline loops: CDR1 SGDLS, CDR2 YYNGEE. The CDR3 loop reads CASSVEGAGGTDTQYF. CDR3 DNA sequence: TGTGCCAGCAGCGTAGAGGGAGCGGGAGGCACAGATACGCAGTATTTT.

The V and J genes are TRBV5-1 and TRBJ2-7; maybe TRBD2 (7 bases). Germline values: CDR1 SGHRS, CDR2 YFSETQ. The CDR3 has 14 amino acids. The ends were cut back, 3 bases at V and 4 bases at J, with 14 bases in the middle. CDR3 DNA sequence: TGCGCCAGCAGCTGGGAGGGGGGGGAGTACGAGCAGTACTTC. Residues: CASSWEGGEYEQYF.

The rearrangement joins TRBV29-1 to TRBJ2-5; TRBD2 aligns across 11 bases. The CDR3 totals 16 residues. V shed 7 bases and J 0 bases; nucleotides not matched to a gene: 10. The V gene's germline CDR1 is SQVTM and CDR2 ANQGSEA. The chain's CDR3 is CSALGGGLADQETQYF. The CDR3 bases are TGCAGCGCCCTGGGGGGGGGACTAGCGGACCAAGAGACCCAGTACTTC.

The V call is TRBV2, the J call TRBJ2-2, with 9 bases identical to TRBD2. Germline V gene data show CDR1 as SNHLY and CDR2 as FYNNEI. CDR3 length: 18 amino acids. Trimming removed 5 bases from V and 1 base from J; junction bases left unmatched: 11. The CDR3 region is CASSPRGLAGRNTGELFF. In DNA, the CDR3 is TGTGCCAGCAGTCCCCGAGGGCTAGCGGGGCGGAACACCGGGGAGCTGTTTTTT.

The chain links TRBV18 to TRBJ1-2; the match to TRBD1 covers 8 bases. The CDR3 length is 14 residues. Germline trimming cut 4 bases from V and 5 bases from J; bases unmatched to any gene: 6. The V gene's germline CDR1 is KGHSH and CDR2 LQKENI. CDR3 sequence (DNA): TGTGCCAGCTCACTTTGGACAGGGAATTATGGCTACACCTTC. It codes for CASSLWTGNYGYTF.